The clone carrying this T cell receptor beta chain was detected once. The antigen remains undetermined. The entry originates in a study of T cells in Graves' hyperthyroidism and ophthalmopathy. Study-wide findings and caveats: With a median lead of about 6.9 months before onset, the model predicted ophthalmopathy.

RNA transcripts were the template for amplifying TCR beta CDR3 regions. In the first-round RT-PCR of the TCR CDR3, the HTBI primer set was used. TCRdb re-called the multiplex PCR reads through MiXCR, storing one row per CDR3 protein. The repertoire holds 490,000 or so distinct CDR3 sequences, approximately 22% seen once, with about 53% in the top ten. Disease lasting under 3 months, a NOSPECS grade of at least 4, and a Clinical Activity Score of at least 3 were features of the ophthalmopathy patients. Diagnostic assessment was based on clinical symptoms, serum thyroxine and TRAb, thyroid ultrasound and orbital computed tomography. V was pared by 3 bases and J by 5 bases, with 13 bases between. The germline gives CDR1 LGHNA, CDR2 YSLEER. The CDR3 is made up of 14 amino acids.

Sequencing was performed on blood. This sequence joins TRBV4-3 and TRBJ1-2; D uncertain. The source of this sequence is a woman in her 70s with Graves' ophthalmopathy. CDR3 amino acids: CASSHNWEAYGYTF. The CDR3 bases are TGCGCCAGCAGCCATAATTGGGAAGCTTATGGCTACACCTTC.